These 17 T cell receptor beta chains originate from one sample sequenced in a study of regulatory T cells in long-lasting Graves disease. The authors built TCR beta libraries using iRepertoire HTBI primers and Arm-PCR of CDR3 regions. TCRdb reprocessed the multiplex PCR reads with MiXCR, giving one entry per CDR3 protein. Among 530,000 or so distinct CDR3 sequences listed, approximately 13% were seen once. As to time point: newly diagnosed GD, antithyroid drugs for less than 3 months. With RNA extracted from PBMCs as input, the TCR library was made. These data also formed part of another study, on T cells in Graves' hyperthyroidism and ophthalmopathy.

The sequencing used peripheral blood mononuclear cells (PBMCs), collected at new diagnosis, from a patient treated with antithyroid drugs. The receptors shown here come from a man aged 30 to 39 with Graves disease.

Many counts were recorded for this clonotype. The chain uses TRBV12-3 or TRBV12-4 and TRBJ1-2; no clear D. The CDR3 sequence is 11 residues long. V lost 3 bases and J 7 bases, leaving 6 bases between the germline ends. The CDR3 DNA reads as TGTGCCAGCAGTTTTTATGGTGGCTACACCTTC. Translation gives CASSFYGGYTF.

The rearrangement uses TRBV11-1 and TRBJ2-7, with a tentative D call TRBD1 (5 bases). CDR3 length: 16 amino acids. From germline, CDR1 is SGHAT and CDR2 FQDESV (reference sequence). V was trimmed by 5 bases and J by 0 bases, leaving 17 bases between them. CDR3 residues: CASSLNQGILSYEQYF. CDR3 nucleotides: TGTGCCAGCAGCCTTAACCAGGGAATACTCTCCTACGAGCAGTACTTC.

Many counts were recorded for this clonotype. The V and J genes are TRBV7-9 and TRBJ2-2, with D tentatively TRBD1 (6 bases). The V and J ends lost 5 bases and 4 bases respectively, with 14 bases between them. The CDR3 runs 15 residues. Germline V lookup: CDR1 SEHNR, CDR2 FQNEAQ (reference sequence). The CDR3 region is CASSAQGTGTGELFF. DNA for the CDR3: TGTGCCAGCAGCGCGCAGGGGACCGGCACCGGGGAGCTGTTTTTT.

At least ten counts were recorded for this clonotype. V gene TRBV6-2 or TRBV6-3 combines with J gene TRBJ2-1; unclear D gene. CDR1 and CDR2 (germline): MNHEY, SVGEGT. The CDR3 consists of 11 residues. V was clipped by 5 bases and J by 13 bases, with 12 bases between them. Here the CDR3 DNA reads TGTGCCAGCAGTGATAACGACCTTCAGTTCTTC. Translating gives CASSDNDLQFF.

This clonotype was observed at least ten times. The chain recombines TRBV7-3 with TRBJ2-7, with D possibly matching TRBD2 (6 bases). Deletions cut 5 bases from V and 0 bases from J, with 11 bases between. From germline, CDR1 is SGHTA and CDR2 FQGTGA. The CDR3 totals 14 residues. As DNA, the CDR3 is TGTGCCAGCAGCCCTGCGGGGCTCTCCTACGAGCAGTACTTC. This codes for CASSPAGLSYEQYF.

In this sample, this clonotype turned up a few times. The chain recombines TRBV27 with TRBJ2-7; 9 bases are shared with TRBD2. Losses at the gene ends were 5 bases for V and 6 bases for J; bases not matched to a gene: 11. Germline lookup yields CDR1 MNHEY and CDR2 SMNVEV (reference sequence). CDR3 length: 15 residues. In nucleotides, the CDR3 is TGTGCCAGCAGTCTTAGAGGCGGGAGGGCCGCCGAGCAGTACTTC. Protein sequence: CASSLRGGRAAEQYF.

A few counts support this clonotype. The junction departs from germline at one end; a sequencing error may be responsible. The chain links TRBV4-1 to TRBJ1-2, with D unresolved. Germline loops: CDR1 MGHRA, CDR2 YSYEKL. The CDR3 loop spans 14 amino acids. CDR3 region: CTSSQVGPYYGYTF. The CDR3 DNA is TGCACCAGCAGCCAAGTAGGCCCTTACTATGGCTACACCTTC.

The chain is built from TRBV15 and TRBJ2-6; D may correspond to TRBD1 or TRBD2 (5 bases each). Trimming shortened V by 2 bases and J by 0 bases, and 8 bases separated the two germline ends. The CDR3 is 16 amino acids. CDR1 is LNHNV and CDR2 is YYDKDF in the germline V gene (reference sequence). The CDR3: CATSRPGRSGANVLTF. CDR3 nucleotide sequence: TGTGCCACCAGCAGACCGGGACGCTCTGGGGCCAACGTCCTGACTTTC.

This clonotype was seen many times. The chain has TRBV7-8 and TRBJ2-3; TRBD2 might be the D (6 bases). The CDR3 has 16 amino acids. Trimming cost V 3 bases and J 4 bases, with 17 bases left between them. Germline V gives CDR1 SGHVS, CDR2 FQNEAQ. The CDR3 is CASSFQTSSGSDTQYF. CDR3 bases: TGTGCCAGCAGCTTCCAGACTAGTAGTGGATCAGATACGCAGTATTTT.

This clonotype has at least ten counts. The chain joins TRBV11-2 to TRBJ2-5; D is ambiguous. CDR1 is SGHAT, CDR2 FQNNGV, per germline. The CDR3 has 11 residues. V was shortened by 2 bases and J by 5 bases, with 3 bases between the two germline ends. CDR3: CASSLRETQYF. In nucleotides, the CDR3 is TGTGCCAGCAGCTTACGGGAGACCCAGTACTTC.

This clonotype has a count of ten or more. The chain employs TRBV12-3 or TRBV12-4 and TRBJ2-1; 7 nucleotides agree with TRBD2. The CDR3 sequence is 14 residues long. V shed 4 bases and J 6 bases; nucleotides not matched to a gene: 6. The CDR3 reads CASSWGGTPNEQFF. CDR3 DNA: TGTGCCAGCAGTTGGGGGGGTACTCCCAATGAGCAGTTCTTC.

Many counts were recorded for this clonotype. The chain has TRBV12-3 or TRBV12-4 and TRBJ2-5; 7 nucleotides match TRBD1. The CDR3 has 16 residues. After removal of 5 bases from V and 5 bases from J, the junction contained 14 bases not matched to a gene. Written as DNA, the CDR3 is TGTGCCAGCAGTCTCTCCGGGGACCCAGGGGGTGAGACCCAGTACTTC. Protein sequence: CASSLSGDPGGETQYF.

The chain joins TRBV4-2 to TRBJ1-4; TRBD1 is a possible D gene (6 bases). The germline V gene has CDR1 LGHNA and CDR2 YNFKEQ. This CDR3 comprises 15 residues. Trimming left V 4 bases short and J 4 bases short, with 13 bases between. DNA for the CDR3: TGTGCCAGCAGCCCCGAAGACAGGATTAATGAAAAACTGTTTTTT. It codes for CASSPEDRINEKLFF.

This clonotype occurred many times. This chain connects TRBV12-3 or TRBV12-4 to TRBJ1-5, with D unclear. CDR3 length equals 12 residues. Trimming stripped 8 bases from V and 2 bases from J, with 7 bases between. Here the CDR3 DNA reads TGTGCCAGCGGGCCGGGCAATCAGCCCCAGCATTTT. Translation: CASGPGNQPQHF.

This clonotype was seen only a few times. V is TRBV12-3 or TRBV12-4 and J is TRBJ2-3, with D uncertain. CDR3 length equals 14 residues. The V end was cut by 6 bases, the J end by 2 bases, with 12 bases between. The CDR3 DNA reads TGTGCCAGCAGGCCGTCCTCACCCACAGATACGCAGTATTTT. Protein sequence: CASRPSSPTDTQYF.

This clonotype has a count of ten or more. V and J are TRBV12-3 or TRBV12-4 and TRBJ2-1, with 9 bases aligning to TRBD2. V was clipped by 5 bases and J by 6 bases; unmatched bases: 8. The CDR3 is 15 residues long. The CDR3 DNA sequence: TGTGCCAGCAGTCTCCCCGGGACTAGCCTCAATGAGCAGTTCTTC. Translated, it gives CASSLPGTSLNEQFF.

The chain carries TRBV24-1 and TRBJ2-1; no firm D call. Germline assignment: CDR1 KGHDR and CDR2 SFDVKD. With 7 bases removed from V and 0 bases from J, the gap between germline ends came to 9 bases. The CDR3 covers 14 residues. The CDR3 nucleotides read TGTGCCACCAGCGGGCCCCCCTCCTACAATGAGCAGTTCTTC. It encodes CATSGPPSYNEQFF.